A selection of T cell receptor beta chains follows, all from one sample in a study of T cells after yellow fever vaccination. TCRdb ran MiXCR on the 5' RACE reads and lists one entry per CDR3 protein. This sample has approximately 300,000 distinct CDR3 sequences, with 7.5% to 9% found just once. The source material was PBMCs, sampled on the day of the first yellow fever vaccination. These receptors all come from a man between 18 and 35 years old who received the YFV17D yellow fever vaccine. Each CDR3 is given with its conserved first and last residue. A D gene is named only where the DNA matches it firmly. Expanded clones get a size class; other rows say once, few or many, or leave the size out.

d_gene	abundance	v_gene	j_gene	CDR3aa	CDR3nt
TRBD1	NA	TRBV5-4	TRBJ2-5	CASSLDRGLLETQYF	TGTGCCAGCAGCCTTGACAGGGGGCTTCTCGAGACCCAGTACTTC
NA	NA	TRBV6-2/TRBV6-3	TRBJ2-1	CASTGTGSSYNEQFF	TGTGCCAGCACCGGGACGGGGAGCTCCTACAATGAGCAGTTCTTC
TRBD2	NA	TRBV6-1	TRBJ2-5	CATKTGGIQETQYF	TGTGCCACCAAAACCGGGGGGATACAAGAGACCCAGTACTTC
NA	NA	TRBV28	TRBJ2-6	CASSSRLSGANVLTF	TGTGCCAGCAGTTCCCGACTCTCTGGGGCCAACGTCCTGACTTTC
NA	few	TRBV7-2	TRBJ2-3	CASSTGGPDTQYF	TGTGCCAGCAGCACGGGGGGCCCGGATACGCAGTATTTT
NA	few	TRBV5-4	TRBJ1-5	CASSTDGNQPQHF	TGTGCCAGCAGCACAGACGGAAATCAGCCCCAGCATTTT
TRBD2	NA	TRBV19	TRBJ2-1	CASSLLLAGGSPTYNEQFF	TGTGCCAGTAGTCTACTGCTAGCGGGGGGTTCTCCAACCTACAATGAGCAGTTCTTC
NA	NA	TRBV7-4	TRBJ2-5	CANPGIETQYF	TGTGCCAACCCTGGGATAGAGACCCAGTACTTC
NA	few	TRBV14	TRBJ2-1	CASSQASKQGEFF	TGTGCCAGCAGCCAGGCATCCAAACAGGGAGAGTTCTTC
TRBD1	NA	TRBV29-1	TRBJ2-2	CSVERTGTAAGELFF	TGCAGCGTTGAAAGGACCGGGACAGCGGCCGGGGAGCTGTTTTTT
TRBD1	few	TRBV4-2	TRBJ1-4	CASSQDPGGLNEKLFF	TGTGCCAGCAGCCAAGATCCAGGGGGATTAAATGAAAAACTGTTTTTT
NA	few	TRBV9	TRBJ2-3	CASSPWGYTQYF	TGTGCCAGCAGCCCCTGGGGGTATACGCAGTATTTT
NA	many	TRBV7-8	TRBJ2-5	CASTLGGGTEETQYF	TGTGCCAGCACCCTGGGTGGGGGGACGGAAGAGACCCAGTACTTC
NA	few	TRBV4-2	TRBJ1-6	CASSQEPLRSPLHF	TGTGCCAGCAGCCAAGAGCCTCTTCGTTCACCCCTCCACTTT
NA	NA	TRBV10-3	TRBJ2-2	CAISESPGSSTGELFF	TGTGCCATCAGTGAGTCTCCAGGGTCCTCCACCGGGGAGCTGTTTTTT
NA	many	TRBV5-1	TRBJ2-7	CASSLHRTTYEQYF	TGCGCCAGCAGCTTACACAGGACGACCTACGAGCAGTACTTC
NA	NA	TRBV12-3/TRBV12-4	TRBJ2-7	CASSSRDLRDNPYEQYF	TGTGCCAGCAGTTCGCGGGATCTCCGGGACAACCCCTACGAGCAGTACTTC
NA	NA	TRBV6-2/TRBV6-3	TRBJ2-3	CASSPEAGDTQYF	TGTGCCAGCAGTCCTGAGGCCGGGGATACGCAGTATTTT
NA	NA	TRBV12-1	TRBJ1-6	CASSSGDTNSPLHF	TGTGCCAGCAGCTCTGGGGACACCAATTCACCCCTCCACTTT
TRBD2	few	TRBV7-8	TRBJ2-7	CASSPGLAGLNEQYF	TGTGCCAGCAGCCCTGGACTAGCGGGGCTTAACGAGCAGTACTTC
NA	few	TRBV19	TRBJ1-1	CATKEQVANTEAFF	TGTGCCACTAAAGAACAGGTGGCGAACACTGAAGCTTTCTTT
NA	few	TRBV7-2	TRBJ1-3	CASSSPPGTSSGNTIYF	TGTGCCAGCAGCTCCCCCCCGGGGACCTCCTCTGGAAACACCATATATTTT
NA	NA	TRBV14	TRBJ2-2	CASSQSRTGELFF	TGTGCCAGCAGCCAATCGAGGACCGGGGAGCTGTTTTTT
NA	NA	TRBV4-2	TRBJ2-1	CASSHISSYNEQFF	TGTGCCAGCAGTCATATCAGCTCCTACAATGAGCAGTTCTTC
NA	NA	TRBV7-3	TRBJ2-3	CASSSIPFTDTQYF	TGTGCCAGCAGCTCAATACCCTTCACAGATACGCAGTATTTT
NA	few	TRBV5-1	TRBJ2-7	CASSPDSPPTYEQYF	TGCGCCAGCAGCCCGGACTCTCCGCCGACCTACGAGCAGTACTTC
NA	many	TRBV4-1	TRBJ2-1	CASSQVLWGEQFF	TGCGCCAGCAGCCAAGTTTTATGGGGTGAGCAGTTCTTC
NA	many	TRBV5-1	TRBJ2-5	CASSLGGDGETQYF	TGCGCCAGCAGCTTGGGCGGCGACGGGGAGACCCAGTACTTC
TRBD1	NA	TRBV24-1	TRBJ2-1	CATSETGFYNEQFF	TGTGCCACCAGTGAGACAGGGTTCTACAATGAGCAGTTCTTC
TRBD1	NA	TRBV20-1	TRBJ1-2	CSALTGSNGYTF	TGCAGTGCTTTGACAGGGTCAAATGGCTACACCTTC